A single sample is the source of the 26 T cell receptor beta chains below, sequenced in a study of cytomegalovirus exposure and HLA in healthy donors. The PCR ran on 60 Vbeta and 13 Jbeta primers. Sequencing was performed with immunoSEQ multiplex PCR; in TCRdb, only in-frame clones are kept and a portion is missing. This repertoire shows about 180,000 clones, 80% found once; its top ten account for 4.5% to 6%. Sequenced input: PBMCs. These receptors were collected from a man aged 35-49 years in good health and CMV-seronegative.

The CDR3 region is CASSDPGRSSYEQYF. In DNA, the CDR3 is TGTGCCAGCAGTGACCCAGGGAGGAGCTCCTACGAGCAGTACTTC. This chain connects TRBV2 to TRBJ2-5, with a tentative D call TRBD2 (6 bases). The better agreement between TRBJ2-7 and the DNA end casts doubt on the J call. Looked up from germline, CDR1 is SNHLY and CDR2 is FYNNEI. This CDR3 comprises 15 residues.

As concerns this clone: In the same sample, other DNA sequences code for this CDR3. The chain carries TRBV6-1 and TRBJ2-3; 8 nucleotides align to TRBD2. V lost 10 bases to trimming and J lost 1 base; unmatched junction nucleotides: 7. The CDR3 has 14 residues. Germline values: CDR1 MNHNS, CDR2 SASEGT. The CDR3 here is CAIRGREGTDTQYF. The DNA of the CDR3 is TGTGCCATCCGCGGGCGGGAGGGCACAGATACGCAGTATTTT.

CDR3: CASSRTSGYNEQFF. DNA for the CDR3: TGTGCCAGCTCCCGGACTAGCGGCTACAATGAGCAGTTCTTC. The V gene is TRBV18, the J gene TRBJ2-1; TRBD2 matches at 10 bases. V lost 6 bases, J lost 3 bases, and 2 bases stayed unmatched. There are 14 residues in the CDR3. Germline V lookup: CDR1 KGHSH, CDR2 LQKENI.

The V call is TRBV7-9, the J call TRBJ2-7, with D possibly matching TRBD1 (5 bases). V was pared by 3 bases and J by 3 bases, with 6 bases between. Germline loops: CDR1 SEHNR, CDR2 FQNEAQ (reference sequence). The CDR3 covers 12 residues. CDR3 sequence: CASSFQGYEQYF. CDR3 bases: TGTGCCAGCAGCTTCCAGGGCTACGAGCAGTACTTC.

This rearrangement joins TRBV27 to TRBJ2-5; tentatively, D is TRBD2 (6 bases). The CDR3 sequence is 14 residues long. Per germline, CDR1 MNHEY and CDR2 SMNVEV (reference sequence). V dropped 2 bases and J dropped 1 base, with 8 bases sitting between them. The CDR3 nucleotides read TGTGCCAGCAGTTTAAGGCGGGGCCAAGAGACCCAGTACTTC. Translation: CASSLRRGQETQYF.

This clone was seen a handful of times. The CDR3 is CASSIRDRVTGELFF. CDR3 coding DNA: TGTGCCAGTAGTATCCGGGACAGGGTGACCGGGGAGCTGTTTTTT. The rearrangement links TRBV19 to TRBJ2-2, with 9 bases that match TRBD1. The CDR3 length is 15 residues. Unmatched junction bases numbered 4, after V lost 3 bases and J lost 5 bases. In germline, CDR1 is LNHDA, CDR2 SQIVND (reference sequence).

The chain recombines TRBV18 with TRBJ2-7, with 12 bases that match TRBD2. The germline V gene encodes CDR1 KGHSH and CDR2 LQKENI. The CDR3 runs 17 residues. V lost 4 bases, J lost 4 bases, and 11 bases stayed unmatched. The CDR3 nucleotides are TGTGCCAGCTCACTAACTCTTTCTAGCGGGAGGGCTTACGAGCAGTACTTC. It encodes CASSLTLSSGRAYEQYF.

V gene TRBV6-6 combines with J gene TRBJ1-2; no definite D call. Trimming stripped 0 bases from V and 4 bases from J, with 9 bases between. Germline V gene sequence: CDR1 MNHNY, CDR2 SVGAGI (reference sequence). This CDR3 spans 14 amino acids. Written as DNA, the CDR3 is TGTGCCAGCAGTTACTCGAGGGAAAGCTATGGCTACACCTTC. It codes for CASSYSRESYGYTF.

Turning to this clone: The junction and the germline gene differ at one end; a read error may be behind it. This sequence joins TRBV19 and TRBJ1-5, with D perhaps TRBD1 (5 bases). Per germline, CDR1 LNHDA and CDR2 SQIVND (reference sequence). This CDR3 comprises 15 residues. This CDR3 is CASSISGGSTQPQHF. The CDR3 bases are TGTGCCAGTAGTATAAGCGGGGGGAGCACTCAGCCCCAGCATTTT.

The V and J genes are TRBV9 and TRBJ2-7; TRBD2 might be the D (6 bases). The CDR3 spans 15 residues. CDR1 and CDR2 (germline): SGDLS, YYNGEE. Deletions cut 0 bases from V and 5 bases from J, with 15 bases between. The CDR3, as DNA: TGTGCCAGCAGCGTAGCTCCCGGACTAAGCGACGAGCAGTACTTC. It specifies CASSVAPGLSDEQYF.

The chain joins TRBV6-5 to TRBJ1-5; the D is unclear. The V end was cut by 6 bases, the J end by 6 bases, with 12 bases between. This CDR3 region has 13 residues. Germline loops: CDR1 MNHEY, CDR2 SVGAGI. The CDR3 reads CASRESSTQPQHF. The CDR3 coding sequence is TGTGCCAGCAGGGAGAGTTCGACTCAGCCCCAGCATTTT.

The CDR3 region has the DNA TGTGCCACCAGCAGACCCCCAGGCCTTTGGAATCAGCCCCAGCATTTT. Translated: CATSRPPGLWNQPQHF. The chain combines TRBV15 with TRBJ1-5, with D hard to call. Germline CDR1 and CDR2: LNHNV and YYDKDF (reference sequence). The length of the CDR3 is 16 residues. Trimming shortened V by 2 bases and J by 4 bases, and 15 bases separated the two germline ends.

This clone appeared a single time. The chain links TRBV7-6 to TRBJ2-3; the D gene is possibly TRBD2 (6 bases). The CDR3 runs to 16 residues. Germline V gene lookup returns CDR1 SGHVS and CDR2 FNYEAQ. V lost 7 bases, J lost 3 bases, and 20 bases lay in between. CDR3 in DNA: TGTGCCAGCACCAGACGCACGGGAGACGGGACAGATACGCAGTATTTT. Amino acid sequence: CASTRRTGDGTDTQYF.

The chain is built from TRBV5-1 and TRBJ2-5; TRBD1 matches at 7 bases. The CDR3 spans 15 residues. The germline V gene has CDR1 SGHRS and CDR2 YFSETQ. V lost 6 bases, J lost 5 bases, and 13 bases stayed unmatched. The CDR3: CASKGVRGPEETQYF. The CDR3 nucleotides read TGCGCCAGCAAGGGTGTTAGGGGGCCCGAGGAGACCCAGTACTTC.

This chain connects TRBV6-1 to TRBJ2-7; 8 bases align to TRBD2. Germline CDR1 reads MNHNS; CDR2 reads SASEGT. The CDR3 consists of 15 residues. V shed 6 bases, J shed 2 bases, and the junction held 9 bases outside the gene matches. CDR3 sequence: CASSHGGGRTYEQYF. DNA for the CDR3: TGTGCCAGCAGCCACGGGGGGGGGAGGACCTACGAGCAGTACTTC.

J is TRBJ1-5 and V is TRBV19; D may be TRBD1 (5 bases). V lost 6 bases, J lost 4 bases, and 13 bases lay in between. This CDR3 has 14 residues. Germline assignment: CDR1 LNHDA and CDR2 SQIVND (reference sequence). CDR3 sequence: CASSQQVGNQPQHF. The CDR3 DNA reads TGTGCCAGTAGCCAACAGGTGGGGAATCAGCCCCAGCATTTT.

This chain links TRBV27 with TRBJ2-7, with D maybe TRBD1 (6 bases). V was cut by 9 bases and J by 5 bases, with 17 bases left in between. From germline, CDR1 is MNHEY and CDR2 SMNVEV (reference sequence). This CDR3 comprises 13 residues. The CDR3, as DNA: TGTGCCAGTACCGCTACAGGGAACCACGAGCAGTACTTC. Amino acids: CASTATGNHEQYF.

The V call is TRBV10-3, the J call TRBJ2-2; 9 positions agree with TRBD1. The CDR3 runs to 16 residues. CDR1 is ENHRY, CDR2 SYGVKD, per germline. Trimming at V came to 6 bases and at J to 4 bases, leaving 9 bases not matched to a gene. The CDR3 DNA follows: TGTGCCATCAGCAAAATACTGACAGGGGGCACCGGGGAGCTGTTTTTT. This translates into CAISKILTGGTGELFF.

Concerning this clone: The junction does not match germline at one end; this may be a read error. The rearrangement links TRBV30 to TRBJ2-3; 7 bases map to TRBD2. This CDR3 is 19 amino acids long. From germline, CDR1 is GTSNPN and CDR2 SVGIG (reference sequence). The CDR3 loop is CAWSLPGAASGGSRDTQYF. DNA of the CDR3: TGTGCCTGGAGTCTCCCCGGAGCTGCTAGCGGTGGGAGCAGAGATACGCAGTATTTT.

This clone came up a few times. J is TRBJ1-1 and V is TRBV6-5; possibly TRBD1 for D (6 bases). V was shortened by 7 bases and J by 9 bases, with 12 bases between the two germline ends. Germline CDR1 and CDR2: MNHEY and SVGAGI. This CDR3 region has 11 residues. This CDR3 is CASTRGEQAFF. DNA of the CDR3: TGTGCCAGCACCAGGGGCGAGCAAGCTTTCTTT.

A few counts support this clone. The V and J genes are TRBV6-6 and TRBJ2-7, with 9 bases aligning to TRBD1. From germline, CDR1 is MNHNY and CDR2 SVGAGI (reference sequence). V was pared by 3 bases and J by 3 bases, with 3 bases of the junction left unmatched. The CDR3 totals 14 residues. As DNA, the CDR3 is TGTGCCAGCAGTTATAGGGACAGGGTCTACGAGCAGTACTTC. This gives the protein CASSYRDRVYEQYF.

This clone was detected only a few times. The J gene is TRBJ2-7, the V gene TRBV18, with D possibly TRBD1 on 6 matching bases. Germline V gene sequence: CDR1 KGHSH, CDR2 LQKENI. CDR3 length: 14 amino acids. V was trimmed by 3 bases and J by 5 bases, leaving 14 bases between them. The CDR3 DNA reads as TGTGCCAGCTCACCGGGGCGGCAGGGGAACGAGCAGTACTTC. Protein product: CASSPGRQGNEQYF. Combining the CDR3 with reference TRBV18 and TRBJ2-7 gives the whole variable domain NAGVMQNPRHLVRRRGQEARLRCSPMKGHSHVYWYRQLPEEGLKFMVYLQKENIIDESGMPKERFSAEFPKEGPSILRIQQVVRGDSAAYFCASSPGRQGNEQYFGPGTRLTVT.

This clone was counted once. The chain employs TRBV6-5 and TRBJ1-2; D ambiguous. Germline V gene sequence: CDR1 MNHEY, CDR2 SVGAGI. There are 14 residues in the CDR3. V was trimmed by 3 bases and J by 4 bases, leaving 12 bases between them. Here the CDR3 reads CASSYDTNVYGYTF. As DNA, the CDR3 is TGTGCCAGCAGTTATGACACCAACGTCTATGGCTACACCTTC.

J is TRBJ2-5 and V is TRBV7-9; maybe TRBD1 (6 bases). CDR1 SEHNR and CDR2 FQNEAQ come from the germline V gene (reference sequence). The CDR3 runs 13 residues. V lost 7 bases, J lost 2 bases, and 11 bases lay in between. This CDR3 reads CASTHRAQETQYF. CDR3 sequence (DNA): TGTGCCAGCACCCACAGGGCGCAAGAGACCCAGTACTTC.

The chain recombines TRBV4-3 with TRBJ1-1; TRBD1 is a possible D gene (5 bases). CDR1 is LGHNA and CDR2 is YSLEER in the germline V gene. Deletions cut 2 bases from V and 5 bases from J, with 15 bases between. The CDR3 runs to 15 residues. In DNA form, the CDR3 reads TGCGCCAGCAGCCAAAGGTTTCCTCGGGGGACTGAAGCTTTCTTT. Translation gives CASSQRFPRGTEAFF.

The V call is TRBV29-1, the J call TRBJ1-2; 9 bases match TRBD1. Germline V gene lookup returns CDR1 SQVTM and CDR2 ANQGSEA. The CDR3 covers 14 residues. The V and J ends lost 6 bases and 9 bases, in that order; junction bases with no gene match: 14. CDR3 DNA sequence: TGCAGCGTGGCAGATTACCGGGACAGGGTGCGCTACACCTTC. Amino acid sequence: CSVADYRDRVRYTF.